The 6 T cell receptor beta chains given below trace back to one sample, sequenced in a study of cytomegalovirus exposure and HLA in healthy donors. PCR involved 60 Vbeta and 13 Jbeta primers. The data were produced by immunoSEQ multiplex PCR, yet TCRdb's version contains in-frame clones alone and is incomplete. The sample holds roughly 99,000 clones; about 81% are singletons and the top ten take less than 3.5%. Input material: PBMCs. The receptors come from a man aged 25-40 years in good health and CMV-seropositive.

The gene calls are TRBV25-1 and TRBJ1-1; the D is unclear. CDR3 length: 14 amino acids. Germline V gene data show CDR1 as MGHDK and CDR2 as SYGVNS. V shed 1 base and J shed 7 bases, with 13 bases lying between them. CDR3 protein: CASSESWRAGEAFF. Here the CDR3 DNA reads TGTGCCAGCAGTGAATCGTGGAGGGCGGGTGAAGCTTTCTTT.

The chain has TRBV27 and TRBJ2-2; D may be TRBD2 (6 bases). Deletions cut 8 bases from V and 0 bases from J, with 13 bases between. CDR1 is MNHEY, CDR2 SMNVEV, per germline (reference sequence). This CDR3 spans 15 amino acids. CDR3 in amino acids: CASGRLVANTGELFF. For the CDR3, the DNA is TGTGCCAGCGGCCGACTAGTTGCGAACACCGGGGAGCTGTTTTTT.

This chain connects TRBV6-1 to TRBJ1-2, with 10 bases fitting TRBD1. CDR1 is MNHNS, CDR2 SASEGT, per germline. This CDR3 is built from 14 residues. Germline trimming cut 4 bases from V and 11 bases from J; bases unmatched to any gene: 10. CDR3 amino acids: CASSVWGTGEEYTF. CDR3 DNA: TGTGCCAGCAGTGTCTGGGGGACAGGGGAGGAATACACCTTC.

The rearrangement links TRBV27 to TRBJ2-5; D remains unclear. V dropped 4 bases and J dropped 5 bases, with 5 bases sitting between them. Germline CDR1 and CDR2: MNHEY and SMNVEV (reference sequence). The CDR3 has 11 residues. The CDR3 bases are TGTGCCAGCAGTTCCCGGGAGACCCAGTACTTC. Translation gives CASSSRETQYF.

The V call is TRBV29-1, the J call TRBJ2-3; 10 bases align to TRBD1. Germline loops: CDR1 SQVTM, CDR2 ANQGSEA. The CDR3 runs to 15 residues. V shed 3 bases, J shed 7 bases, and the junction held 10 bases outside the gene matches. The CDR3 DNA follows: TGCAGCGTTGAGTCGACCGGACAGGGGGTGAATACGCAGTATTTT. Translated: CSVESTGQGVNTQYF.

This clone appeared a single time. The chain joins TRBV5-1 to TRBJ2-7; D ambiguous. Germline V CDR1 and CDR2: SGHRS, YFSETQ. V was shortened by 4 bases and J by 5 bases, with 22 bases between the two germline ends. The CDR3 length is 16 residues. CDR3 DNA: TGCGCCAGCAGCGCATCCGCCGGCCTAGTACCTAACGAGCAGTACTTC. This translates into CASSASAGLVPNEQYF.